This T cell receptor (beta chain) emerged from a study of T cells of healthy individuals. Losses at the gene ends were 5 bases for V and 4 bases for J; bases not matched to a gene: 6. This CDR3 comprises 15 residues. CDR1 is SGHTA and CDR2 is FQGNSA in the germline V gene. TCRdb fed the 5' RACE reads into MiXCR, producing one record per CDR3 protein. Of about 57,000 distinct CDR3 sequences in the sample, about 17% were seen once. This clonotype came up many times. The chain has TRBV7-2 and TRBJ2-3; 10 nucleotides line up with TRBD2. The sequence came from a human donor in good health. The CDR3 loop reads CASSPLAGAADTQYF. CDR3 DNA sequence: TGTGCCAGCAGCCCCCTAGCGGGAGCGGCAGATACGCAGTATTTT.